This record covers a single TCR beta chain. The sample belongs to a study of PD-1 and CTLA-4 blockade in melanoma. Assay used: immunoSEQ multiplex PCR; TCRdb lists only in-frame clones, some missing. The sample carries around 29,000 clones, roughly nine tenths recorded once. With 0 bases clipped from V and 6 bases from J, the junction kept 4 bases outside the gene matches. Germline V gives CDR1 SGDLS, CDR2 YYNGEE. The CDR3 has 15 residues. The TCR comes from a human donor with melanoma. The gene calls are TRBV9 and TRBJ1-4; 8 nucleotides agree with TRBD1. The source material was CD8+ T cells from peripheral blood, sampled before anti-PD-1 treatment. The CDR3, as DNA: TGTGCCAGCAGCGTAGGACAGGGGTTGGATGAAAAACTGTTTTTT. This sequence encodes CASSVGQGLDEKLFF.